Detailed here is one T cell receptor beta chain. The antigen is unknown. Germline V gene sequence: CDR1 LGHNT, CDR2 FRNRAP. Trimming pared 1 base from V and 5 bases from J, leaving 14 bases between. The CDR3 spans 15 residues. This record comes from a study of response to subunit inactivated influenza vaccine. Findings and caveats of the study: There was a suggestion from the authors that each seasonal influenza vaccination recruits few new T cells.

TCRdb re-called the RT-PCR reads with MiXCR, one entry per CDR3 protein. In the table there are 700,000 to 800,000 distinct CDR3 sequences, roughly 18% of which are singletons. This receptor was identified in a man aged 45 to 65 who received an inactivated influenza vaccine. Sample: PBMCs from blood, taken 5 days after vaccination. The chain carries TRBV12-5 and TRBJ2-5; perhaps D is TRBD1 or TRBD2 (5 bases each). The chain's CDR3 is CASGLDRSRGETQYF. CDR3 DNA: TGTGCTAGTGGTTTGGACAGGTCCCGCGGGGAGACCCAGTACTTC.